This T cell receptor (beta chain) is drawn from a study of human T cells and chemical hapten exposure. For the study at large: The study sensitized with 2% DPC on a 2 cm by 2 cm patch of upper inner arm skin.

Points from the study as a whole: Versus controls, significantly more large CDR3 similarity clusters arose from expanded TCRs.

For the library, individual cDNA molecules each received unique molecular identifiers. TCRdb independently ran MiXCR on the RACE reads; one entry per CDR3 protein. The data contain around 330,000 distinct CDR3 sequences, 5.5% of them singletons. This clonotype was observed a few times. Its antigen is not known. Trimming took off 1 base at V and 3 bases at J, with 13 bases between the two ends. The germline V gene has CDR1 SGHRS and CDR2 YFSETQ. This CDR3 comprises 15 residues. Time point in this sample: pre-sensitization, week 0. Treatment here: therapeutic diphenylcyclopropenone sensitization with weekly scalp DPC. Patients had alopecia, were aged 18 to 70, and were not pregnant.

The chain uses TRBV5-1 and TRBJ2-5; no clear D. The sequences come from whole blood, collected in connection with sensitization to the hapten diphenylcyclopropenone (DPC). This clonotype originated in a woman under 30 with alopecia areata. Some clones in this sample may be carry-over from other donors' samples. CDR3 DNA sequence: TGCGCCAGCAGCTTGTTTGGGGAAACAGAAGAGACCCAGTACTTC. Protein product: CASSLFGETEETQYF.